This T cell receptor beta chain was recorded in a study of blood T cell repertoires in COVID-19. On the study more broadly: Sites in the United States, Italy and Spain provided acute and convalescent COVID-19 samples. T cells, B-cell-depleted T cells, or PBMCs supplied cDNA or gDNA.

The V and J ends lost 9 bases and 1 base, in that order; junction bases with no gene match: 8. There are 14 residues in the CDR3. Germline V CDR1 and CDR2: SGHTA, FQGNSA. Profiling relied on immunoSEQ multiplex PCR, and the TCRdb table lists in-frame clones only, not all of them. The data hold about 310,000 clones, with 87% observed a single time. The chain is built from TRBV7-2 and TRBJ1-1; TRBD1 matches at 7 bases. What was sequenced was peripheral blood. The receptor comes from a man aged 45-65 years with active or convalescent COVID-19. The CDR3 region is CASFTGAGNTEAFF. DNA of the CDR3: TGTGCCAGTTTCACAGGGGCGGGGAACACTGAAGCTTTCTTT. The variable domain in full, completed from reference TRBV7-2 and TRBJ1-1, reads GAGVSQSPSNKVTEKGKDVELRCDPISGHTALYWYRQSLGQGLEFLIYFQGNSAPDKSGLPSDRFSAERTGGSVSTLTIQRTQQEDSAVYLCASFTGAGNTEAFFGQGTRLTVV.